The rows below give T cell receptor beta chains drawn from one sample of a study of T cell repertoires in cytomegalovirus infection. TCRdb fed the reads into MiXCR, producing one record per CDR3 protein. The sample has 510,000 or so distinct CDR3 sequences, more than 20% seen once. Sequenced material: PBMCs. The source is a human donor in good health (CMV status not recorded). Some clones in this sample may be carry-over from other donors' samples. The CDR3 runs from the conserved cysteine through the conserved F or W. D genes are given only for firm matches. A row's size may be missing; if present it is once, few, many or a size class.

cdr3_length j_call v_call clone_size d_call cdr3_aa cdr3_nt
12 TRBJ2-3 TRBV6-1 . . CASSDWLGTQYF TGTGCCAGCAGTGACTGGCTAGGTACGCAGTATTTT
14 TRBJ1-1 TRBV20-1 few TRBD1 CSARGGQANTEAFF TGCAGTGCGCGCGGGGGACAGGCGAACACTGAAGCTTTCTTT
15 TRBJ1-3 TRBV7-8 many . CASSLGGTRGNTIYF TGTGCCAGCAGCTTAGGGGGCACTCGGGGAAACACCATATATTTT
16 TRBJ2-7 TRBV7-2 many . CASSPGRWVSFNEQYF TGTGCCAGCAGCCCAGGACGGTGGGTATCTTTCAACGAGCAGTACTTC
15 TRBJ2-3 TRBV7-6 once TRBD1 CASSPGTAKTDTQYF TGTGCCAGCAGCCCCGGGACAGCAAAAACAGATACGCAGTATTTT
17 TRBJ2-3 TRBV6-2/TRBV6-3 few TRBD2 CASSYDWTSGKPDTQYF TGTGCCAGCAGTTACGACTGGACTAGCGGGAAACCAGATACGCAGTATTTT
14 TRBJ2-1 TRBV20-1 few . CSARDSKPYNEQFF TGCAGTGCTAGAGACAGCAAACCCTACAATGAGCAGTTCTTC
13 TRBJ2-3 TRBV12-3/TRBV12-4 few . CASGTPNADTQYF TGTGCCAGCGGGACCCCGAACGCAGATACGCAGTATTTT
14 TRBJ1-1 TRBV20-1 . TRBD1 CSARGGQAGTEAFF TGCAGTGCTAGAGGCGGACAGGCTGGAACTGAAGCTTTCTTT
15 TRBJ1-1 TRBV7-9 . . CASSLGDLMNTEAFF TGTGCCAGCAGCTTAGGGGACCTCATGAACACTGAAGCTTTCTTT
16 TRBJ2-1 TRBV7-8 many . CASSSDRVHDYNEQFF TGTGCCAGCAGCTCAGACCGCGTCCACGATTACAATGAGCAGTTCTTC